This TCR beta chain was sequenced for a study of T cells in Graves' hyperthyroidism and ophthalmopathy. In the case of this clonotype: Its antigen is as yet unknown.

Regions amplified from RNA transcripts were the TCR beta CDR3 regions. The study used the HTBI primer set for a first-round RT-PCR of the TCR CDR3. One entry per CDR3 protein, called by TCRdb with MiXCR from the multiplex PCR reads. The sample includes around 350,000 distinct CDR3 sequences, 15% to 20% of them seen just once. V was trimmed by 2 bases and J by 9 bases, leaving 11 bases between them. In germline, CDR1 is WNHNN, CDR2 SYGVQD (reference sequence). CDR3 length: 13 residues. Patients were aged 18 to 65, had disease duration under 2 months, and had newly diagnosed hyperthyroidism. Study-wide findings and caveats: Appearing also in blood were most of the thyroid clonotypes expanded above 0.001.

Sequencing input: blood. The chain employs TRBV10-1 and TRBJ2-1, with a tentative D call TRBD1 (5 bases). The clonotype was recovered from a woman aged 25 to 45 with Graves' hyperthyroidism that later progressed to Graves' ophthalmopathy. The CDR3 spells CASSEMTAGEQFF. The CDR3 DNA follows: TGCGCCAGCAGTGAGATGACAGCCGGTGAGCAGTTCTTC.